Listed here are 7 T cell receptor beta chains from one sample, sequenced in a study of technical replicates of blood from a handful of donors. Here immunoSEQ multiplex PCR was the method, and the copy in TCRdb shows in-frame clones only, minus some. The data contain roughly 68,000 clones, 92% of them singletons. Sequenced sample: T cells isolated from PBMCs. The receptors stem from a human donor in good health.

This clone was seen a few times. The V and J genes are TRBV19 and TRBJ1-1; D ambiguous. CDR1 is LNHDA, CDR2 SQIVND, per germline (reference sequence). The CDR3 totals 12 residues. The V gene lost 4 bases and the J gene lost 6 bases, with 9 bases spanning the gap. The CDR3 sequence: CASSRPTAEAFF. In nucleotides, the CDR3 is TGTGCCAGTAGTAGACCTACAGCTGAAGCTTTCTTT.

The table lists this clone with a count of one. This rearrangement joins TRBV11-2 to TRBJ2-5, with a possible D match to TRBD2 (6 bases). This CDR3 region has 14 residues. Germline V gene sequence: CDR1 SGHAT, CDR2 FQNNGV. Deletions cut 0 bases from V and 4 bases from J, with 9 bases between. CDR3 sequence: CASSLDLGGETQYF. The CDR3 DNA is TGTGCCAGCAGCTTAGATCTCGGGGGAGAGACCCAGTACTTC.

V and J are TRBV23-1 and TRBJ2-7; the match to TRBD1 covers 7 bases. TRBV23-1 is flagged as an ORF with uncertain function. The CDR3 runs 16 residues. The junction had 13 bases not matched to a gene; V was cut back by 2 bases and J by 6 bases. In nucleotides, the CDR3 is TGCGCCAGCAGTCAAAAAACGGGGACAGAGAACGGCGAGCAGTACTTC. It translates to CASSQKTGTENGEQYF.

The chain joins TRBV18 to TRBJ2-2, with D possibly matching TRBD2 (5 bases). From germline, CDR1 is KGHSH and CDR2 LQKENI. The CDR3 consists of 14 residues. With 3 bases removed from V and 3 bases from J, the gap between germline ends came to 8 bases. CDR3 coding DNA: TGTGCCAGCTCACCGGGGAGAGACACCGGGGAGCTGTTTTTT. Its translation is CASSPGRDTGELFF.

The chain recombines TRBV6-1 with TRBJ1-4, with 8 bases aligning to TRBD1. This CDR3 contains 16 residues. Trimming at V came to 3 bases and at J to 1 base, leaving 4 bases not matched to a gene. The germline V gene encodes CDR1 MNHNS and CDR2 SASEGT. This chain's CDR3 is CASSDQGALTNEKLFF. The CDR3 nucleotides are TGTGCCAGCAGTGATCAGGGGGCGTTAACTAATGAAAAACTGTTTTTT.

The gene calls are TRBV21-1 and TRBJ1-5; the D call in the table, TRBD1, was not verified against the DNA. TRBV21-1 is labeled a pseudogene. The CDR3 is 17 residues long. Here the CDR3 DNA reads TGTGCCAGCTACCTGAAAAGGGACAGGGGACAGGGACAGCCCCAGCATTTT. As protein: CASYLKRDRGQGQPQHF.

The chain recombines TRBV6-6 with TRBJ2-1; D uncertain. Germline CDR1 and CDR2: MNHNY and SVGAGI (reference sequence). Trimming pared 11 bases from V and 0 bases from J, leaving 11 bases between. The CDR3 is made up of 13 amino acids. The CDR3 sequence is CASTGGSYNEQFF. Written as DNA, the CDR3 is TGTGCCTCAACCGGTGGCTCCTACAATGAGCAGTTCTTC.